This T cell receptor beta chain is drawn from a study of STAT5B mutations in CD4+ large granular lymphocyte leukemia. The study, taken as a whole, reports: Data were not HLA-matched across samples. Compared with healthy controls (2/35), patient top clones favored TRBV06 (8/27). Patient CD4-sorted repertoires stayed more clonal than healthy ones after leukemic-clone removal.

Controls came from buffy coats of healthy blood donors. The V gene's germline CDR1 is MNHEY and CDR2 SVGAGI. The germline V and J ends were trimmed by 0 bases and 2 bases, with 7 bases remaining between them. The CDR3 loop spans 14 amino acids. Data came from immunoSEQ multiplex PCR; TCRdb stores just in-frame clones and leaves some out. The sample has about 35,000 clones; roughly 76% are singletons. In regard to this clone: Its matching antigen is unknown.

The TCR sequence derives from a human donor in good health. Sequenced input: CD4+ T cells from blood buffy coats. The rearrangement uses TRBV6-5 and TRBJ2-5; D is perhaps TRBD2 (5 bases). For the CDR3, the DNA is TGTGCCAGCAGTTACTCGAGGGCTCAAGAGACCCAGTACTTC. This codes for CASSYSRAQETQYF.